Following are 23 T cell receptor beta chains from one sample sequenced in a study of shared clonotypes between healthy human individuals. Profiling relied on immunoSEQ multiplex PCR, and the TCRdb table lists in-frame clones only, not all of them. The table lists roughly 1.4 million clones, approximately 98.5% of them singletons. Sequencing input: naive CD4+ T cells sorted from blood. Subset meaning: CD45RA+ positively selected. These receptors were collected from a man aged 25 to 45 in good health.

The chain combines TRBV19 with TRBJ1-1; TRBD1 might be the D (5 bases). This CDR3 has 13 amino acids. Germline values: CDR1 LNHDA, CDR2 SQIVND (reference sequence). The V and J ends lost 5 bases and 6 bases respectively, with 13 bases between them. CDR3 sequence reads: CASSAIGTAEAFF. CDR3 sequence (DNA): TGTGCCAGTAGTGCCATTGGGACCGCTGAAGCTTTCTTT.

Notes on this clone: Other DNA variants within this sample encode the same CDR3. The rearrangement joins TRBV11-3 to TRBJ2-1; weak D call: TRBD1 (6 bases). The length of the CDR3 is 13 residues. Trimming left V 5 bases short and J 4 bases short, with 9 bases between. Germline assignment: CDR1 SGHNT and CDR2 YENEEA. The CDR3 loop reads CASSLGQYNEQFF. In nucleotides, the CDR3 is TGTGCCAGCAGCCTAGGACAGTACAATGAGCAGTTCTTC. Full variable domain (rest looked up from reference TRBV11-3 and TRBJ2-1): EAGVVQSPRYKIIEKKQPVAFWCNPISGHNTLYWYLQNLGQGPELLIRYENEEAVDDSQLPKDRFSAERLKGVDSTLKIQPAELGDSAVYLCASSLGQYNEQFFGPGTRLTVL.

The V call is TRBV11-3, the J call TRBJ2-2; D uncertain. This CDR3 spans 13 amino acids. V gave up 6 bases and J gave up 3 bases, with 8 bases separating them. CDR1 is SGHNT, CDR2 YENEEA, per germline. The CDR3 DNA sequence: TGTGCCAGCAGGGCTTCCGACACCGGGGAGCTGTTTTTT. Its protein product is CASRASDTGELFF.

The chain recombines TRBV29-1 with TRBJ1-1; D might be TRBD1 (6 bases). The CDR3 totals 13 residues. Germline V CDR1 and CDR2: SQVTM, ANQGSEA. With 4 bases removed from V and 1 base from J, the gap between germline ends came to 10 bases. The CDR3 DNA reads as TGCAGCGTTGGGAGACAGGCGAACACTGAAGCTTTCTTT. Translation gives CSVGRQANTEAFF.

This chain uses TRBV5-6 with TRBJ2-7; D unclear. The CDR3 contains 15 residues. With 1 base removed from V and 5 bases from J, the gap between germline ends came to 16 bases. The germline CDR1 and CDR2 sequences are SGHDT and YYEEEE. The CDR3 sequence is CASSLFAWLTDEQYF. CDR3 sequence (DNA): TGTGCCAGCAGCTTGTTCGCCTGGCTTACTGACGAGCAGTACTTC.

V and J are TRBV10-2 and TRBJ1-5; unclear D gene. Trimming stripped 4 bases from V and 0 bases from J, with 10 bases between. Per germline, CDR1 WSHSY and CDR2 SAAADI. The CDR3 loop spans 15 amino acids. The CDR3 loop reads CASSGSTLSNQPQHF. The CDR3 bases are TGCGCCAGCAGTGGGTCAACCCTTAGCAATCAGCCCCAGCATTTT.

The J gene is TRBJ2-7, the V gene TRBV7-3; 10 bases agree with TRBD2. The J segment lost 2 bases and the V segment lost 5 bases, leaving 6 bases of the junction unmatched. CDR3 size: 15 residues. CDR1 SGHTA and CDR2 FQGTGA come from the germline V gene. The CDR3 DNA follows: TGTGCCAGCAGCATATCTAGCGGGGGCACCTACGAGCAGTACTTC. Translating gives CASSISSGGTYEQYF.

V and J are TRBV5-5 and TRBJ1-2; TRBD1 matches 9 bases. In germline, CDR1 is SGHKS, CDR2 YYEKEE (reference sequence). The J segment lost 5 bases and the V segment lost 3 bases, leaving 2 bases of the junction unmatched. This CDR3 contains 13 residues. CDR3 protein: CASSSGQGYGYTF. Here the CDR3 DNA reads TGTGCCAGCAGCTCGGGACAGGGATATGGCTACACCTTC. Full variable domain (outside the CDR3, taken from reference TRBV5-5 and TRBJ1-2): DAGVTQSPTHLIKTRGQQVTLRCSPISGHKSVSWYQQVLGQGPQFIFQYYEKEERGRGNFPDRFSARQFPNYSSELNVNALLLGDSALYLCASSSGQGYGYTFGSGTRLTVV.

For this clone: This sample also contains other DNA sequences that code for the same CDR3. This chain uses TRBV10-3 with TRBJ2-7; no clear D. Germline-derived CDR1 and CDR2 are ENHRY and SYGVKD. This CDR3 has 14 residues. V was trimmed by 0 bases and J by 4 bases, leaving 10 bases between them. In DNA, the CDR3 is TGTGCCATCAGTGAGTCGCCAGGACCTTACGAGCAGTACTTC. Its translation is CAISESPGPYEQYF.

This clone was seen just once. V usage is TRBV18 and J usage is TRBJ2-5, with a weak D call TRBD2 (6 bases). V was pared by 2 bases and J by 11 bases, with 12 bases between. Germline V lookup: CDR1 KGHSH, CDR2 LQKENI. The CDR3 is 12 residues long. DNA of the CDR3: TGTGCCAGCTCACCAGAAAGGGAGGTTCAGTACTTC. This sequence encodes CASSPEREVQYF.

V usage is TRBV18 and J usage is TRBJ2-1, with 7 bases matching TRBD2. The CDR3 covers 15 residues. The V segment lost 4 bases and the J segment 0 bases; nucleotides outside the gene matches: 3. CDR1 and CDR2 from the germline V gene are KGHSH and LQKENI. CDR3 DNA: TGTGCCAGCTCACTGGGACTACCCTCCTACAATGAGCAGTTCTTC. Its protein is CASSLGLPSYNEQFF.

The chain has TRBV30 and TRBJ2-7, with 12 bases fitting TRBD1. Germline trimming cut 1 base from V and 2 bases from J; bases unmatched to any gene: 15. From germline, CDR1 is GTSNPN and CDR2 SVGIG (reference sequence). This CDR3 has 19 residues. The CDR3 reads CAWSARGQGALIATYEQYF. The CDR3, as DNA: TGTGCCTGGAGTGCCCGGGGACAGGGGGCGCTGATAGCGACCTACGAGCAGTACTTC.

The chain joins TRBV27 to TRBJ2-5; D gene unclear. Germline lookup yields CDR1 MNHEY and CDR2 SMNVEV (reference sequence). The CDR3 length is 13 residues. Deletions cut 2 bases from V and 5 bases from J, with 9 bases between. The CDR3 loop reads CASSLIGGETQYF. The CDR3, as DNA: TGTGCCAGCAGTTTAATAGGTGGGGAGACCCAGTACTTC.

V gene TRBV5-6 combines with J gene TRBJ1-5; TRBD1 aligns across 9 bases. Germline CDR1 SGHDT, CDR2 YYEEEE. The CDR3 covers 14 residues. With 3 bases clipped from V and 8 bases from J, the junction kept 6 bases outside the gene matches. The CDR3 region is CASSSTGGPEPQHF. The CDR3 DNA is TGTGCCAGCAGCTCCACAGGGGGCCCGGAGCCCCAGCATTTT. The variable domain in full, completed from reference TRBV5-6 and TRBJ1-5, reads DAGVTQSPTHLIKTRGQQVTLRCSPKSGHDTVSWYQQALGQGPQFIFQYYEEEERQRGNFPDRFSGHQFPNYSSELNVNALLLGDSALYLCASSSTGGPEPQHFGDGTRLSIL.

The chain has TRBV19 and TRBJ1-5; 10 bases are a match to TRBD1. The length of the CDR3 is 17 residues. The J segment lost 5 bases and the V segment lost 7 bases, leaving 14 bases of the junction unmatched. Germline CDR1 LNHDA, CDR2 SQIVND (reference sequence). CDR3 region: CASIKTSGQGLHQPQHF. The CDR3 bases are TGTGCCAGTATCAAGACGTCGGGACAGGGGCTACATCAGCCCCAGCATTTT.

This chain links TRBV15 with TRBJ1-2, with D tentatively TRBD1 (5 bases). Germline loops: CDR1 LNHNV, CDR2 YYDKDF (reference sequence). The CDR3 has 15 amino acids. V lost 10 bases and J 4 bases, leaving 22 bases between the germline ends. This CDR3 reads CARRSEGRLFYGYTF. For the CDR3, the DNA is TGTGCCAGGAGGAGCGAGGGACGATTATTCTATGGCTACACCTTC.

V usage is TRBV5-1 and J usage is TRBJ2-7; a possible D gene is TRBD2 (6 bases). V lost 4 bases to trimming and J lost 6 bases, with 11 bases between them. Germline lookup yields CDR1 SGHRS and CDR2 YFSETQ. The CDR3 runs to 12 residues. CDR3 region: CASSLPGGEQYF. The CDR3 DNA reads TGCGCCAGCAGCCTGCCCGGGGGCGAGCAGTACTTC. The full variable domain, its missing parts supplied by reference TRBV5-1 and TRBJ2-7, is KAGVTQTPRYLIKTRGQQVTLSCSPISGHRSVSWYQQTPGQGLQFLFEYFSETQRNKGNFPGRFSGRQFSNSRSEMNVSTLELGDSALYLCASSLPGGEQYFGPGTRLTVT.

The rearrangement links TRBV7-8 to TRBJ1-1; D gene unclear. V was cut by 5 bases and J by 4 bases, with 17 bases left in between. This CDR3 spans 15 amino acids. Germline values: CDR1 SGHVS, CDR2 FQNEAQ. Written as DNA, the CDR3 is TGTGCCAGCAGCCAAACACCATTCCGAGGCACTGAAGCTTTCTTT. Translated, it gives CASSQTPFRGTEAFF.

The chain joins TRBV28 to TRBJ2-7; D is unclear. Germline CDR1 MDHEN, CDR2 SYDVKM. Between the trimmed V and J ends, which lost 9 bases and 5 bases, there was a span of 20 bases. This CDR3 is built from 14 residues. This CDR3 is CARTLHRDPDEQYF. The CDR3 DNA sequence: TGTGCCAGGACCCTGCACCGTGACCCTGACGAGCAGTACTTC.

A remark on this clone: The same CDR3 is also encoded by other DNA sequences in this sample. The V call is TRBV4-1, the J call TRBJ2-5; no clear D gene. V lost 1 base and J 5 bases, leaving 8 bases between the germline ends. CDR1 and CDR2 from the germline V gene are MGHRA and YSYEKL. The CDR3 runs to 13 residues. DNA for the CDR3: TGCGCCAGCAGCCAAGTAATTGGGGAGACCCAGTACTTC. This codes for CASSQVIGETQYF.

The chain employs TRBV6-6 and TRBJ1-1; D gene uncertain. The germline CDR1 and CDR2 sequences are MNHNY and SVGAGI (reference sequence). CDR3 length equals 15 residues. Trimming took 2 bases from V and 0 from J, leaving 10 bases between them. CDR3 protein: CASSYTFGMNTEAFF. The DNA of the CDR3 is TGTGCCAGCAGTTACACCTTTGGGATGAACACTGAAGCTTTCTTT.

The CDR3 DNA is TGTGCCAGTAGTATTGAGGCCGACCTCGGTGAGCAGTTCTTC. Translation gives CASSIEADLGEQFF. This sequence joins TRBV19 and TRBJ2-1; D gene uncertain. Germline V lookup: CDR1 LNHDA, CDR2 SQIVND (reference sequence). The CDR3 spans 14 residues. Deletions cut 3 bases from V and 9 bases from J, with 15 bases between.

The CDR3 DNA sequence: TGTGCCAGCAGCCCAGAGAAGAAAGAGACCCAGTACTTC. It codes for CASSPEKKETQYF. V is TRBV2 and J is TRBJ2-5; D is undetermined. The CDR3 spans 13 residues. V was shortened by 6 bases and J by 3 bases, with 11 bases between the two germline ends. Germline V CDR1 and CDR2: SNHLY, FYNNEI.